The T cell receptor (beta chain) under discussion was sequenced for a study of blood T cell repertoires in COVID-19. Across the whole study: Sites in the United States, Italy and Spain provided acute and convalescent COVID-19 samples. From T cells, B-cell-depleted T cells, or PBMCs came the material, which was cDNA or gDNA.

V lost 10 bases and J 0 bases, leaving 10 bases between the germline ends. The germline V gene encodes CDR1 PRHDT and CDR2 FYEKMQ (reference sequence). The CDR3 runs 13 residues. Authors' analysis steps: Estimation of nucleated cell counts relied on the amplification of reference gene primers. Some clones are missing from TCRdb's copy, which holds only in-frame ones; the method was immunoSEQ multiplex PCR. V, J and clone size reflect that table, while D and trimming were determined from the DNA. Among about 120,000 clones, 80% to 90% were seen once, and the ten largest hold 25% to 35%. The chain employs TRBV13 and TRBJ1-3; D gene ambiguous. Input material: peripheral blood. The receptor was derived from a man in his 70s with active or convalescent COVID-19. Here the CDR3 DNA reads TGTGCCACCACAGATAGCTCTGGAAACACCATATATTTT. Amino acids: CATTDSSGNTIYF.